This TCR beta chain came from a study of blood T cell repertoires in COVID-19. Assay used: immunoSEQ multiplex PCR; TCRdb lists only in-frame clones, some missing. The sample has fewer than 70,000 clones; 78% are singletons. Sample: peripheral blood. The origin of this receptor is a human donor in a cohort sampled during active COVID-19.

The CDR3 DNA reads as TGTGCCAGTAGTATAGATCCGGGGTTCGGTTCACCCCTCCACTTT. Protein: CASSIDPGFGSPLHF. The rearrangement joins TRBV19 to TRBJ1-6; D gene uncertain. The CDR3 has 15 residues. Germline-derived CDR1 and CDR2 are LNHDA and SQIVND (reference sequence). Trimming stripped 0 bases from V and 9 bases from J, with 12 bases between.